One sample yielded the 26 T cell receptor beta chains listed below, sequenced in a study of cytomegalovirus exposure and HLA in healthy donors. Produced via immunoSEQ multiplex PCR; TCRdb's table is partial and in-frame only. This table has 260,000 or so clones, 88% appearing once. Sequencing was done on a sample of PBMCs. The receptor set was obtained from a woman under 30 in good health and CMV-seronegative.

V is TRBV9 and J is TRBJ1-4; D is perhaps TRBD1 (5 bases). The germline V and J ends were trimmed by 2 bases and 8 bases, with 16 bases remaining between them. The CDR3 is made up of 15 amino acids. Germline assignment: CDR1 SGDLS and CDR2 YYNGEE. The CDR3 DNA sequence: TGTGCCAGCAGCGTGGCGTGGGGCTCGGACGAAAAACTGTTTTTT. Translation gives CASSVAWGSDEKLFF.

This rearrangement joins TRBV28 to TRBJ1-5; TRBD1 aligns across 8 bases. This CDR3 contains 16 residues. From germline, CDR1 is MDHEN and CDR2 SYDVKM. V lost 5 bases and J lost 1; bases outside the gene matches: 7. The CDR3 loop reads CASSPGGGDSNQPQHF. The CDR3, as DNA: TGTGCCAGCAGTCCAGGGGGCGGGGACAGCAATCAGCCCCAGCATTTT.

The chain has TRBV27 and TRBJ2-2, with a possible D match to TRBD2 (6 bases). The germline V and J ends were trimmed by 3 bases and 7 bases, with 9 bases remaining between them. This CDR3 is 13 amino acids long. Germline loops: CDR1 MNHEY, CDR2 SMNVEV (reference sequence). CDR3 protein: CASSLRRGGELFF. The CDR3 DNA is TGTGCCAGCAGTTTGCGGAGGGGCGGGGAGCTGTTTTTT.

The chain recombines TRBV15 with TRBJ1-1; D is unresolved. With 2 bases removed from V and 0 bases from J, the gap between germline ends came to 10 bases. CDR1 and CDR2 (germline): LNHNV, YYDKDF (reference sequence). This CDR3 spans 15 amino acids. The CDR3 loop reads CATSRTMTMNTEAFF. CDR3 DNA: TGTGCCACCAGCAGAACGATGACAATGAACACTGAAGCTTTCTTT.

This chain links TRBV28 with TRBJ1-2; 7 bases are a match to TRBD1. This CDR3 has 14 residues. V lost 5 bases to trimming and J lost 4 bases; unmatched junction nucleotides: 7. Germline V gene sequence: CDR1 MDHEN, CDR2 SYDVKM. CDR3 bases: TGTGCCAGCAGTCCTCGGACAGGCGTCTATGGCTACACCTTC. Amino acids: CASSPRTGVYGYTF.

The chain employs TRBV11-1 and TRBJ2-7, with 9 bases matching TRBD1. Germline CDR1 reads SGHAT; CDR2 reads FQDESV (reference sequence). Unmatched junction bases numbered 7, after V lost 5 bases and J lost 2 bases. The CDR3 consists of 15 residues. CDR3: CASSLYGTGTYEQYF. DNA of the CDR3: TGTGCCAGCAGCCTATACGGGACAGGGACCTACGAGCAGTACTTC.

This sequence joins TRBV6-6 and TRBJ1-2, with D uncertain. V was clipped by 5 bases and J by 0 bases, with 13 bases between them. CDR1 and CDR2 (germline): MNHNY, SVGAGI (reference sequence). This CDR3 contains 15 residues. The CDR3 DNA reads as TGTGCCAGCAGTAAGGCCGGCGGGGCTAACTATGGCTACACCTTC. Amino acids: CASSKAGGANYGYTF.

The chain couples TRBV5-1 to TRBJ2-2; D is possibly TRBD2 (5 bases). V dropped 0 bases and J dropped 7 bases, with 10 bases sitting between them. In germline, CDR1 is SGHRS, CDR2 YFSETQ. This CDR3 is built from 14 residues. The CDR3 nucleotides are TGCGCCAGCAGCTTGGTACTAGAAGGCGGGGAGCTGTTTTTT. Translating it yields CASSLVLEGGELFF. Together with reference TRBV5-1 and TRBJ2-2, the CDR3 gives the full variable domain: KAGVTQTPRYLIKTRGQQVTLSCSPISGHRSVSWYQQTPGQGLQFLFEYFSETQRNKGNFPGRFSGRQFSNSRSEMNVSTLELGDSALYLCASSLVLEGGELFFGEGSRLTVL.

V gene TRBV6-5 combines with J gene TRBJ2-5; 7 bases line up with TRBD1. In germline, CDR1 is MNHEY, CDR2 SVGAGI. The J segment lost 2 bases and the V segment lost 6 bases, leaving 6 bases of the junction unmatched. The CDR3 loop spans 14 amino acids. CDR3 nucleotide sequence: TGTGCCAGCAGCTACGGGACAGTTCAAGAGACCCAGTACTTC. Translated: CASSYGTVQETQYF.

This chain links TRBV28 with TRBJ1-1, with TRBD1 matching over 7 bases. The J segment lost 4 bases and the V segment lost 6 bases, leaving 11 bases of the junction unmatched. This CDR3 has 15 amino acids. From germline, CDR1 is MDHEN and CDR2 SYDVKM. The chain's CDR3 is CASRITGVIVTEAFF. DNA of the CDR3: TGTGCCAGCAGGATCACAGGGGTGATAGTCACTGAAGCTTTCTTT.

V and J are TRBV5-1 and TRBJ2-7; D perhaps matches TRBD1 (6 bases). The germline CDR1 and CDR2 sequences are SGHRS and YFSETQ. The ends were cut back, 0 bases at V and 9 bases at J, with 13 bases in the middle. The CDR3 totals 13 residues. The CDR3 spells CASSLGGPVGQYF. CDR3 sequence (DNA): TGCGCCAGCAGCTTGGGGGGGCCGGTCGGGCAGTACTTC. The whole variable domain, remainder taken from reference TRBV5-1 and TRBJ2-7, is KAGVTQTPRYLIKTRGQQVTLSCSPISGHRSVSWYQQTPGQGLQFLFEYFSETQRNKGNFPGRFSGRQFSNSRSEMNVSTLELGDSALYLCASSLGGPVGQYFGPGTRLTVT.

The chain links TRBV28 to TRBJ2-3, with D maybe TRBD1 (5 bases). Germline values: CDR1 MDHEN, CDR2 SYDVKM. With 6 bases removed from V and 6 bases from J, the gap between germline ends came to 7 bases. This CDR3 comprises 11 residues. The DNA for the CDR3 is TGTGCCAGCAGGGGGCTCGATACGCAGTATTTT. Encoded protein: CASRGLDTQYF.

V is TRBV28 and J is TRBJ1-1; D might be TRBD1 (5 bases). Deletions cut 5 bases from V and 8 bases from J, with 12 bases between. CDR1 MDHEN and CDR2 SYDVKM come from the germline V gene. This CDR3 is built from 12 residues. The CDR3 is CASSQTAWEAFF. Here the CDR3 DNA reads TGTGCCAGCAGTCAGACAGCGTGGGAAGCTTTCTTT.

The V gene is TRBV10-3, the J gene TRBJ2-5, with D maybe TRBD2 (7 bases). Germline CDR1 and CDR2: ENHRY and SYGVKD. With 2 bases removed from V and 2 bases from J, the gap between germline ends came to 9 bases. The CDR3 has 14 residues. The CDR3 loop reads CAISERGGQETQYF. As DNA, the CDR3 is TGTGCCATCAGTGAGAGGGGGGGTCAAGAGACCCAGTACTTC.

The rearrangement joins TRBV27 to TRBJ2-5; 15 bases map to TRBD2. Germline V gene data show CDR1 as MNHEY and CDR2 as SMNVEV (reference sequence). This CDR3 contains 15 residues. Trimming removed 6 bases from V and 4 bases from J; junction bases left unmatched: 3. CDR3 bases: TGTGCCAGCAGACCGGGACTAGCGGGAGGAGAGACCCAGTACTTC. It encodes CASRPGLAGGETQYF.

This sequence joins TRBV5-1 and TRBJ1-4, with D possibly TRBD1 on 5 matching bases. The CDR3 totals 16 residues. Between the trimmed V and J ends, which lost 4 bases and 0 bases, there was a span of 13 bases. Germline CDR1 and CDR2: SGHRS and YFSETQ. The CDR3 DNA reads as TGCGCCAGCAGCCAGGGACTTTCGGCAACTAATGAAAAACTGTTTTTT. Translating gives CASSQGLSATNEKLFF.

This clone was counted a single time. CDR3 nucleotide sequence: TGTGCCAGCAGCTTGGAGGGCTATGGCTACACCTTC. Residues: CASSLEGYGYTF. V usage is TRBV11-2 and J usage is TRBJ1-2; no clear D. Germline V gene data show CDR1 as SGHAT and CDR2 as FQNNGV. The CDR3 extends over 12 amino acids. V was clipped by 3 bases and J by 4 bases, with 6 bases between them.

The chain employs TRBV5-6 and TRBJ1-2, with D possibly being TRBD1 (6 bases). Trimming stripped 4 bases from V and 4 bases from J, with 14 bases between. From germline, CDR1 is SGHDT and CDR2 YYEEEE. The CDR3 is 14 amino acids. The chain's CDR3 is CASSRRTALYGYTF. CDR3 bases: TGTGCCAGCAGCCGTAGGACAGCCCTCTATGGCTACACCTTC.

The chain carries TRBV28 and TRBJ2-5; D gene uncertain. CDR3 length: 11 amino acids. Germline values: CDR1 MDHEN, CDR2 SYDVKM. The ends were cut back, 3 bases at V and 5 bases at J, with 4 bases in the middle. This CDR3 is CASSFSETQYF. The CDR3 DNA reads TGTGCCAGCAGTTTCTCCGAGACCCAGTACTTC.

The chain carries TRBV27 and TRBJ2-3; 10 bases are shared with TRBD1. This CDR3 has 15 amino acids. Germline trimming cut 5 bases from V and 7 bases from J; bases unmatched to any gene: 9. Germline CDR1 reads MNHEY; CDR2 reads SMNVEV (reference sequence). CDR3 in amino acids: CASSPRDRGLYTQYF. In DNA, the CDR3 is TGTGCCAGCAGTCCCCGGGACAGGGGACTATATACGCAGTATTTT.

The CDR3 coding sequence is TGTGCCAGCAGCGTAGATTTGCAGGCCTATGGCTACACCTTC. Translated, it gives CASSVDLQAYGYTF. V and J are TRBV9 and TRBJ1-2; D gene uncertain. Germline loops: CDR1 SGDLS, CDR2 YYNGEE. V was trimmed by 0 bases and J by 4 bases, leaving 10 bases between them. This CDR3 is 14 amino acids long.

This chain connects TRBV27 to TRBJ2-7; maybe TRBD2 (7 bases). V was shortened by 5 bases and J by 3 bases, with 20 bases between the two germline ends. This CDR3 contains 16 residues. Germline-derived CDR1 and CDR2 are MNHEY and SMNVEV (reference sequence). The CDR3 region is CASSRYPSGTNYEQYF. In DNA, the CDR3 is TGTGCCAGCAGTCGTTACCCAAGCGGGACAAACTACGAGCAGTACTTC.

The rearrangement links TRBV5-1 to TRBJ2-2; TRBD1 aligns across 7 bases. The V segment lost 5 bases and the J segment 5 bases; nucleotides outside the gene matches: 9. The CDR3 consists of 15 residues. In germline, CDR1 is SGHRS, CDR2 YFSETQ. CDR3 in amino acids: CASSGNRGRTGELFF. In DNA form, the CDR3 reads TGCGCCAGCAGTGGGAACAGGGGAAGAACCGGGGAGCTGTTTTTT.

The rearrangement joins TRBV7-9 to TRBJ1-6; D gene uncertain. Trimming pared 0 bases from V and 9 bases from J, leaving 21 bases between. This CDR3 has 18 residues. In germline, CDR1 is SEHNR, CDR2 FQNEAQ (reference sequence). In DNA, the CDR3 is TGTGCCAGCAGCTTAGCGTTGTCGGGGTCGGTTGTTGCTTCACCCCTCCACTTT. Amino acid sequence: CASSLALSGSVVASPLHF.

J is TRBJ2-2 and V is TRBV10-3; 9 bases match TRBD1. With V trimmed by 7 bases and J by 4 bases, 13 bases remained unmatched. The CDR3 totals 17 residues. Germline V gene data show CDR1 as ENHRY and CDR2 as SYGVKD. The CDR3 protein is CAITPTGGPLGTGELFF. The CDR3 nucleotides read TGTGCCATCACCCCGACAGGGGGGCCTCTTGGCACCGGGGAGCTGTTTTTT.

The chain couples TRBV30 to TRBJ2-2; 8 positions match TRBD2. Germline values: CDR1 GTSNPN, CDR2 SVGIG (reference sequence). V lost 0 bases and J lost 3; bases outside the gene matches: 12. CDR3 length: 18 residues. The CDR3 is CAWSVPSGGPGDTGELFF. The CDR3, as DNA: TGTGCCTGGAGTGTACCCTCGGGAGGGCCAGGGGACACCGGGGAGCTGTTTTTT. The full variable domain, in which reference TRBV30 and TRBJ2-2 provide the parts outside the CDR3, is SQTIHQWPATLVQPVGSPLSLECTVEGTSNPNLYWYRQAAGRGLQLLFYSVGIGQISSEVPQNLSASRPQDRQFILSSKKLLLSDSGFYLCAWSVPSGGPGDTGELFFGEGSRLTVL.